This T cell receptor (beta chain) originates from a study of tumor-infiltrating lymphocytes in primary liver carcinoma. Study background: Sequenced samples came back with roughly 3.5 to 7.5 million productive TCRbeta reads, and the counts looked alike across tissue types. Broader study findings: Tumor-adjacent and tumor-blood pairs shared a smaller degree of overlap than tumor region pairs.

The CDR3 covers 15 residues. With 8 bases removed from V and 3 bases from J, the gap between germline ends came to 17 bases. Alongside blood RNA obtained from unsorted whole blood, germline DNA was also extracted. There are a few counts of this clonotype. Antigen: not known. From around 500 ng of total RNA, TCR beta-specific cDNA was reverse-transcribed using a constant-region primer. Employing slightly modified ARM-PCR, three nested multiplex PCR rounds were run, and these gave rise to the TCR beta libraries. The study ran its first two PCR rounds for approximately 10 cycles each, using TRBV1-TRBV30 forward primers and a C-beta reverse primer. TCRdb re-derived calls from the multiplex PCR reads in MiXCR, one entry per CDR3 protein. The sample lists just over 300,000 distinct CDR3 sequences; roughly 60% were seen once.

Specimen: peripheral blood. V gene TRBV12-3 or TRBV12-4 combines with J gene TRBJ1-5; no clear D gene. The origin of this receptor is a young woman with primary liver carcinoma and hepatitis B virus infection. The CDR3 protein is CASSLPGDDNQPQHF. In nucleotides, the CDR3 is TGTGCCAGCTCATTACCTGGGGATGACAATCAGCCCCAGCATTTT.